Each of the 32 T cell receptor beta chains below was sequenced from the same sample in a study of vaccination effects on CD4 cells after COVID-19 (dated by TCRdb to between 2021 and 2023). In the ViraFEST assay, PBMC were stimulated with viral peptide pools, and antigen-specific CD4+ T cell clonotypes were then identified by expansion using TCR sequencing. After less than 13 days of culture, CD4+ T cells were isolated with the EasySep CD4+ T cell isolation kit. None of the healthy vaccine recipients had a prior SARS-CoV-2 infection, which was confirmed by nucleocapsid antibody tests that came back negative both before and after vaccination. Library preparation was by the immunoSEQ multiplex PCR assay. Held by TCRdb, this immuneACCESS table contains in-frame sequences only and omits some clones. Under half of the omission traces to an unresolved V gene where checked; the cause of the rest is unknown. Present in this sample are about 52,000 clones, 79% of which were seen just once. The top ten constitute approximately 6% of the sample.

For these TCRs, the target antigens are not known. Sequencing was performed on CD4+ T cells from PBMCs cultured with HCoV-OC43 spike peptides, taken before COVID-19 vaccination. The label giving this sample's cell subset or site can be read as: HCoV-OC43 spike overlapping peptide pool stimulation. The receptor set was obtained from a human donor who received a COVID-19 vaccine.

The chain employs TRBV27 and TRBJ2-3, with D perhaps TRBD2 (6 bases). Germline CDR1 reads MNHEY; CDR2 reads SMNVEV (reference sequence). The CDR3 covers 14 residues. Trimming left V 6 bases short and J 2 bases short, with 12 bases between. The CDR3 region has the DNA TGTGCCAGCAGCCGGGGACTCCACACAGATACGCAGTATTTT. It specifies CASSRGLHTDTQYF.

The rearrangement links TRBV10-3 to TRBJ1-2; no reliable D call. Germline CDR1 ENHRY, CDR2 SYGVKD. V dropped 0 bases and J dropped 6 bases, with 8 bases sitting between them. The CDR3 extends over 13 amino acids. Here the CDR3 DNA reads TGTGCCATCAGTGAGTCCCGGGAACATGGCTACACCTTC. The encoded protein is CAISESREHGYTF.

This clone was seen once. Other nucleotide sequences from this sample produce the same CDR3. V and J are TRBV12-3 or TRBV12-4 and TRBJ1-1, with D possibly TRBD1 on 6 matching bases. The CDR3 covers 12 residues. V was trimmed by 6 bases and J by 3 bases, leaving 8 bases between them. The CDR3 spells CASRGAYTEAFF. The CDR3, as DNA: TGTGCCAGCAGGGGGGCTTACACTGAAGCTTTCTTT.

The chain joins TRBV10-3 to TRBJ2-2; 9 nucleotides line up with TRBD1. J gave up 4 bases and V 4 bases, and 4 bases lay outside the gene matches. Germline loops: CDR1 ENHRY, CDR2 SYGVKD. There are 15 residues in the CDR3. CDR3 sequence reads: CAISVGQGSTGELFF. The CDR3 DNA reads as TGTGCCATCAGTGTGGGACAGGGTAGCACCGGGGAGCTGTTTTTT.

This chain links TRBV19 with TRBJ1-2, with D possibly being TRBD1 (5 bases). The CDR3 contains 15 residues. Germline V gene lookup returns CDR1 LNHDA and CDR2 SQIVND (reference sequence). V lost 5 bases, J lost 2 bases, and 15 bases lay in between. The DNA for the CDR3 is TGTGCCAGTAGTTCCGGGGCGCTAATAAACTATGGCTACACCTTC. As protein: CASSSGALINYGYTF.

The CDR3 nucleotides are TGTGCCATCAAGGAACCAGGGGGCGCGAATTACTATGGCTACACCTTC. Protein: CAIKEPGGANYYGYTF. The rearrangement links TRBV10-3 to TRBJ1-2; TRBD1 agrees at 8 bases. V lost 7 bases and J lost 3; bases outside the gene matches: 13. Germline assignment: CDR1 ENHRY and CDR2 SYGVKD. The CDR3 consists of 16 residues.

CDR3 region: CSVEPDRTNTGELFF. CDR3 DNA sequence: TGCAGCGTTGAGCCGGACAGGACGAACACCGGGGAGCTGTTTTTT. V is TRBV29-1 and J is TRBJ2-2; 7 positions agree with TRBD1. The CDR3 is made up of 15 amino acids. Germline V gene data show CDR1 as SQVTM and CDR2 as ANQGSEA. The V gene end was trimmed by 3 bases and the J gene end by 0 bases; junction bases not matched to a gene: 4.

This clone was detected only a few times. The chain has TRBV9 and TRBJ2-2; a weak D match, TRBD1 (6 bases). V lost 3 bases, J lost 4 bases, and 7 bases lay in between. CDR1 SGDLS and CDR2 YYNGEE come from the germline V gene. The CDR3 runs to 13 residues. CDR3 loop: CASSAQGTGELFF. The CDR3 DNA reads as TGTGCCAGCAGCGCACAGGGCACCGGGGAGCTGTTTTTT. Full variable domain (remainder filled in from reference TRBV9 and TRBJ2-2): DSGVTQTPKHLITATGQRVTLRCSPRSGDLSVYWYQQSLDQGLQFLIQYYNGEERAKGNILERFSAQQFPDLHSELNLSSLELGDSALYFCASSAQGTGELFFGEGSRLTVL.

This clone was seen a single time. The CDR3 here is CASSLLTTQYF. The CDR3 coding sequence is TGTGCCAGCAGTTTGTTGACGACCCAGTACTTC. The chain couples TRBV12-3 or TRBV12-4 to TRBJ2-5; D is unresolved. CDR3 length: 11 residues. V lost 3 bases and J 7 bases, leaving 6 bases between the germline ends.

V gene TRBV14 combines with J gene TRBJ1-6; TRBD1 matches at 8 bases. V gave up 0 bases and J gave up 19 bases; unmatched junction bases: 11. The CDR3 contains 14 residues. Germline CDR1 SGHDN, CDR2 FVKESK. In nucleotides, the CDR3 is TGTGCCAGCAGCCAAGATGGATTGGACAGGGCGTTACACTTT. As protein: CASSQDGLDRALHF.

The chain joins TRBV9 to TRBJ2-3; TRBD2 matches at 8 bases. The CDR3 covers 16 residues. The trim removed 0 bases at V and 5 bases at J, leaving 8 bases unmatched. Looked up from germline, CDR1 is SGDLS and CDR2 is YYNGEE. This CDR3 reads CASSVVSGGAEDTQYF. DNA for the CDR3: TGTGCCAGCAGCGTAGTAAGCGGGGGCGCAGAAGATACGCAGTATTTT. The full variable domain, with the rest looked up from reference TRBV9 and TRBJ2-3, is DSGVTQTPKHLITATGQRVTLRCSPRSGDLSVYWYQQSLDQGLQFLIQYYNGEERAKGNILERFSAQQFPDLHSELNLSSLELGDSALYFCASSVVSGGAEDTQYFGPGTRLTVL.

The V and J genes are TRBV7-2 and TRBJ1-3; D gene ambiguous. From germline, CDR1 is SGHTA and CDR2 FQGNSA. The CDR3 contains 11 residues. The V and J ends lost 1 base and 8 bases respectively, with 3 bases between them. DNA for the CDR3: TGTGCCAGCAGCTTAGGAGACACCATATATTTT. Amino acid sequence: CASSLGDTIYF.

The rearrangement joins TRBV10-3 to TRBJ1-5, with D tentatively TRBD1 (5 bases). Trimming removed 6 bases at V and 1 base at J, with 13 bases between. Per the germline V gene, CDR1 is ENHRY and CDR2 is SYGVKD. The CDR3 length is 15 residues. The CDR3 DNA is TGTGCCATCAGCCCAGAGGGGAGCAGCAATCAGCCCCAGCATTTT. This translates into CAISPEGSSNQPQHF.

This chain uses TRBV2 with TRBJ2-2; D unclear. This CDR3 has 15 residues. Trimming took 6 bases from V and 0 from J, leaving 11 bases between them. The germline V gene has CDR1 SNHLY and CDR2 FYNNEI. This CDR3 is CASSRSPANTGELFF. The CDR3 DNA is TGTGCCAGCAGCCGATCCCCAGCGAACACCGGGGAGCTGTTTTTT.

The V and J genes are TRBV19 and TRBJ1-2; TRBD1 aligns across 7 bases. The CDR3 has 14 amino acids. Per germline, CDR1 LNHDA and CDR2 SQIVND (reference sequence). The V gene end was trimmed by 0 bases and the J gene end by 6 bases; junction bases not matched to a gene: 4. The CDR3 loop is CASSIERQGNGYTF. CDR3 nucleotide sequence: TGTGCCAGTAGTATAGAAAGACAGGGCAATGGCTACACCTTC.

This clone came up a few times. The V and J genes are TRBV9 and TRBJ1-2; 7 bases are a match to TRBD1. The CDR3 has 17 amino acids. Germline V gene sequence: CDR1 SGDLS, CDR2 YYNGEE. J lost 8 bases, V lost 4 bases, and 20 bases had no gene match. The CDR3: CASSTRTGGRFSRGYTF. CDR3 coding DNA: TGTGCCAGCAGCACTCGGACAGGCGGTAGATTCTCGAGGGGCTACACCTTC.

This sequence joins TRBV3-1 (or the pseudogene TRBV3-2) and TRBJ1-2; D is unresolved. Trimming pared 2 bases from V and 7 bases from J, leaving 8 bases between. Germline lookup yields CDR1 LGHDT and CDR2 YNNKEL (reference sequence). The CDR3 length is 12 residues. The DNA for the CDR3 is TGTGCCAGCAGCCAACTAAATGGTGGCTACACCTTC. Protein: CASSQLNGGYTF.

The chain uses TRBV19 and TRBJ1-5; no clear D. The CDR3 is 17 residues long. Trimming stripped 4 bases from V and 5 bases from J, with 21 bases between. Germline V gives CDR1 LNHDA, CDR2 SQIVND (reference sequence). The CDR3 here is CASSRQGNLIGHQPQHF. The CDR3 DNA reads as TGTGCCAGTAGTAGGCAAGGGAATCTAATCGGCCATCAGCCCCAGCATTTT.

The J gene is TRBJ1-1, the V gene TRBV11-2; TRBD1 agrees at 9 bases. The CDR3 has 14 residues. From germline, CDR1 is SGHAT and CDR2 FQNNGV. The V segment lost 5 bases and the J segment 6 bases; nucleotides outside the gene matches: 7. This chain's CDR3 is CASSVQGASAEAFF. DNA for the CDR3: TGTGCCAGCAGCGTACAGGGGGCGTCGGCTGAAGCTTTCTTT.

The rearrangement uses TRBV5-8 and TRBJ1-1; D call uncertain. This CDR3 has 11 amino acids. Trimming took off 2 bases at V and 4 bases at J, with 3 bases between the two ends. The V gene's germline CDR1 is SGHTS and CDR2 YDEGEE. DNA for the CDR3: TGTGCCAGCAGCTTTTTCACTGAAGCTTTCTTT. It translates to CASSFFTEAFF.

The chain carries TRBV5-4 and TRBJ2-6, with unresolved D. V lost 0 bases to trimming and J lost 1 base, with 8 bases between them. CDR1 is SGHNT, CDR2 YYREEE, per germline (reference sequence). The CDR3 runs to 16 residues. For the CDR3, the DNA is TGTGCCAGCAGCTTGGGGTCACGGTCTGGGGCCAACGTCCTGACTTTC. Translated, it gives CASSLGSRSGANVLTF.

This chain joins TRBV4-1 and TRBJ1-1; 7 bases line up with TRBD1. The germline V gene encodes CDR1 MGHRA and CDR2 YSYEKL. The CDR3 contains 15 residues. V lost 4 bases and J lost 1; bases outside the gene matches: 6. CDR3 residues: CASSPMGQPNTEAFF. CDR3 coding DNA: TGCGCCAGCAGCCCAATGGGACAGCCGAACACTGAAGCTTTCTTT.

The rearrangement links TRBV3-1 (or the pseudogene TRBV3-2) to TRBJ2-5; D possibly corresponds to TRBD1 (6 bases). Germline CDR1 is LGHDT and CDR2 is YNNKEL (reference sequence). This CDR3 is built from 14 residues. V was pared by 4 bases and J by 4 bases, with 13 bases between. The CDR3 DNA reads as TGTGCCAGCAGCCCAACAGGGCTGGGAGAGACCCAGTACTTC. Translated: CASSPTGLGETQYF.

The CDR3 DNA sequence: TGTGCCAGCAGCTCGACCCTACCCTCCTATGGCTACACCTTC. It yields the protein CASSSTLPSYGYTF. The rearrangement links TRBV6-6 to TRBJ1-2; D remains unclear. Germline V gene data show CDR1 as MNHNY and CDR2 as SVGAGI (reference sequence). The CDR3 spans 14 residues. The V gene lost 6 bases and the J gene lost 4 bases, with 15 bases spanning the gap.

The J gene is TRBJ2-7, the V gene TRBV19, with D perhaps matching TRBD2 (6 bases). Deletions cut 10 bases from V and 0 bases from J, with 16 bases between. This CDR3 region has 14 residues. CDR1 and CDR2 (germline): LNHDA, SQIVND (reference sequence). CDR3 in DNA: TGTGCCACCATTCCCGGGACTGTCTCCTACGAGCAGTACGTC. Translation gives CATIPGTVSYEQYV.

The chain links TRBV7-8 to TRBJ2-1; 13 bases are a match to TRBD2. CDR3 size: 18 residues. The germline V gene encodes CDR1 SGHVS and CDR2 FQNEAQ. J lost 0 bases, V lost 8 bases, and 10 bases had no gene match. In nucleotides, the CDR3 is TGTGCCAGCCGAGGACTAGCGGGGGCCCTAAGCTCCTACAATGAGCAGTTCTTC. Its protein product is CASRGLAGALSSYNEQFF. The variable domain in full, completed from reference TRBV7-8 and TRBJ2-1, reads GAGVSQSPRYKVAKRGQDVALRCDPISGHVSLFWYQQALGQGPEFLTYFQNEAQLDKSGLPSDRFFAERPEGSVSTLKIQRTQQEDSAVYLCASRGLAGALSSYNEQFFGPGTRLTVL.

The chain links TRBV3-1 (or the pseudogene TRBV3-2) to TRBJ2-2; maybe TRBD2 (7 bases). The CDR3 loop spans 14 amino acids. Germline loops: CDR1 LGHDT, CDR2 YNNKEL (reference sequence). The V gene lost 4 bases and the J gene lost 5 bases, with 11 bases spanning the gap. As DNA, the CDR3 is TGTGCCAGCAGCCCAAAGGGGGGGACCGGGGAGCTGTTTTTT. Residues: CASSPKGGTGELFF.

The J gene is TRBJ1-4, the V gene TRBV6-2 or TRBV6-3, with D uncertain. The V gene's germline CDR1 is MNHEY and CDR2 SVGEGT. The V end was cut by 6 bases, the J end by 0 bases, with 17 bases between. The CDR3 is 17 amino acids. The CDR3 spells CASSSARSTTTNEKLFF. Here the CDR3 DNA reads TGTGCCAGCAGCTCGGCCCGAAGTACAACAACTAATGAAAAACTGTTTTTT.

This clone was counted a few times. The rearrangement links TRBV7-8 to TRBJ1-4; D possibly corresponds to TRBD1 (6 bases). CDR3 length: 15 amino acids. CDR1 SGHVS and CDR2 FQNEAQ come from the germline V gene. V shed 4 bases and J shed 2 bases, with 11 bases lying between them. The CDR3 region has the DNA TGTGCCAGCAGCTCATGGGGGCTTACTAATGAAAAACTGTTTTTT. This codes for CASSSWGLTNEKLFF.

J is TRBJ1-2 and V is TRBV6-5; 9 positions match TRBD1. Trimming at V came to 4 bases and at J to 7 bases, leaving 10 bases not matched to a gene. Germline V gene sequence: CDR1 MNHEY, CDR2 SVGAGI. This CDR3 region has 15 residues. The CDR3 DNA reads TGTGCCAGCAGTTCTACGTCGGGACAGGGTACTGGCTACACCTTC. Protein product: CASSSTSGQGTGYTF.

This clone was seen more than once but under ten times. The V gene is TRBV6-1, the J gene TRBJ1-2; D is unresolved. The V end was cut by 2 bases, the J end by 5 bases, with 6 bases between. CDR1 is MNHNS, CDR2 SASEGT, per germline. The CDR3 runs 12 residues. The CDR3, as DNA: TGTGCCAGCAGTGAAAGGGAATATGGCTACACCTTC. Encoded protein: CASSEREYGYTF.

The chain links TRBV19 to TRBJ2-1; D may be TRBD2 (5 bases). V was cut by 10 bases and J by 0 bases, with 16 bases left in between. This CDR3 region has 15 residues. Per the germline V gene, CDR1 is LNHDA and CDR2 is SQIVND (reference sequence). CDR3 region: CATRTPSSSYNEQFF. CDR3 DNA: TGTGCCACCAGGACTCCTTCAAGCTCCTACAATGAGCAGTTCTTC.